The 14 T cell receptor beta chains in this list originate from one sample, sequenced in a study of blood T cell repertoires in COVID-19. Clones were read by immunoSEQ multiplex PCR, and TCRdb kept only the in-frame ones, dropping some. This table holds around 150,000 clones, approximately 79% found once. Material for sequencing was peripheral blood. The receptors here all came from a woman in her thirties or forties with COVID-19, enrolled during active disease.

V is TRBV19 and J is TRBJ1-5; D is possibly TRBD1 (6 bases). CDR1 LNHDA and CDR2 SQIVND come from the germline V gene (reference sequence). Trimming cost V 5 bases and J 15 bases, with 20 bases left between them. The CDR3 length is 13 residues. The CDR3 protein is CASSLTGQSLRHF. The CDR3 nucleotides are TGTGCCAGTAGTCTTACCGGACAGAGCCTAAGGCATTTT.

This clone occurred a few times. The chain couples TRBV15 to TRBJ2-1; D ambiguous. Germline CDR1 LNHNV, CDR2 YYDKDF (reference sequence). The ends were cut back, 5 bases at V and 0 bases at J, with 5 bases in the middle. The length of the CDR3 is 13 residues. CDR3 region: CATSRSSYNEQFF. The CDR3 nucleotides are TGTGCCACCAGCCGTAGCTCCTACAATGAGCAGTTCTTC.

The chain employs TRBV6-5 and TRBJ2-3; possible D gene TRBD1, 6 bases. The CDR3 is 15 residues long. V was clipped by 2 bases and J by 4 bases, with 13 bases between them. CDR1 is MNHEY and CDR2 is SVGAGI in the germline V gene. The CDR3 loop is CASSYIAKGADTQYF. The CDR3 bases are TGTGCCAGCAGTTACATAGCCAAGGGGGCAGATACGCAGTATTTT.

The chain uses TRBV10-2 and TRBJ2-7, with D possibly being TRBD2 (5 bases). CDR1 is WSHSY and CDR2 is SAAADI in the germline V gene. This CDR3 has 14 amino acids. V lost 3 bases to trimming and J lost 0 bases, with 9 bases between them. In DNA form, the CDR3 reads TGCGCCAGCAGTGACCAGCGGTCCTCCTACGAGCAGTACTTC. Residues: CASSDQRSSYEQYF.

A few counts support this clone. The genes are TRBV27 and TRBJ1-6, with TRBD1 identical over 7 bases. This CDR3 region has 13 residues. The V gene's germline CDR1 is MNHEY and CDR2 SMNVEV (reference sequence). Trimming at V came to 6 bases and at J to 10 bases, leaving 6 bases not matched to a gene. The chain's CDR3 is CASSLTGLSPLHF. The CDR3, as DNA: TGTGCCAGCAGCCTGACAGGGCTCTCACCCCTCCACTTT.

The sample holds one count of this clone. The chain links TRBV4-1 to TRBJ1-6; maybe TRBD1 (5 bases). The CDR3 is 16 residues long. Trimming took off 2 bases at V and 10 bases at J, with 18 bases between the two ends. Germline lookup yields CDR1 MGHRA and CDR2 YSYEKL. The CDR3 loop reads CASSQLRTYLESPLHF. The CDR3 coding sequence is TGCGCCAGCAGCCAACTACGGACATACCTGGAGTCACCCCTCCACTTT.

This chain links TRBV5-4 with TRBJ2-1, with 10 bases that match TRBD2. J lost 8 bases, V lost 0 bases, and 14 bases had no gene match. Germline V gives CDR1 SGHNT, CDR2 YYREEE (reference sequence). The CDR3 consists of 18 residues. This CDR3 reads CASSLVISGRPGTYEQFF. As DNA, the CDR3 is TGTGCCAGCAGCTTGGTAATTAGCGGGAGGCCGGGGACGTATGAGCAGTTCTTC. The full variable domain, rest sourced from reference TRBV5-4 and TRBJ2-1, is ETGVTQSPTHLIKTRGQQVTLRCSSQSGHNTVSWYQQALGQGPQFIFQYYREEENGRGNFPPRFSGLQFPNYSSELNVNALELDDSALYLCASSLVISGRPGTYEQFFGPGTRLTVL.

Worth noting for this clone: Because the CDR3 is missing its conserved closing phenylalanine or tryptophan, this is likely a read error. The DNA is left out, because the CDR3 cannot be placed on it with certainty; the CDR3 is given as TCRdb lists it. The gene calls are TRBV14 and TRBJ1-1; the D call of TRBD1 is as the table states it, not checked on the DNA. CDR1 and CDR2 (germline): SGHDN, FVKESK. Counting both end residues, the CDR3 totals 10 amino acids. The CDR3: CASSHSRQAH.

This chain uses TRBV3-1 (or the pseudogene TRBV3-2) with TRBJ1-4; 7 bases map to TRBD1. This CDR3 contains 14 residues. V lost 4 bases to trimming and J lost 5 bases; unmatched junction nucleotides: 4. Germline-derived CDR1 and CDR2 are LGHDT and YNNKEL (reference sequence). The chain's CDR3 is CASSRRQGNEKLFF. CDR3 in DNA: TGTGCCAGCAGCCGACGACAGGGAAATGAAAAACTGTTTTTT.

V and J are TRBV5-4 and TRBJ2-3; 13 bases line up with TRBD2. The V segment lost 3 bases and the J segment 0 bases; nucleotides outside the gene matches: 1. This CDR3 spans 16 amino acids. The germline CDR1 and CDR2 sequences are SGHNT and YYREEE (reference sequence). In nucleotides, the CDR3 is TGTGCCAGCAGCTCGGGACTAGCGGGAAGCACAGATACGCAGTATTTT. Its translation: CASSSGLAGSTDTQYF.

The V and J genes are TRBV9 and TRBJ2-1; possible D gene TRBD1, 6 bases. Trimming took off 6 bases at V and 4 bases at J, with 17 bases between the two ends. The CDR3 extends over 15 amino acids. Germline V CDR1 and CDR2: SGDLS, YYNGEE. In DNA form, the CDR3 reads TGTGCCAGCACCCGGGCGGCAGGGGAATACAATGAGCAGTTCTTC. Encoded protein: CASTRAAGEYNEQFF. Full variable domain (remainder filled in from reference TRBV9 and TRBJ2-1): DSGVTQTPKHLITATGQRVTLRCSPRSGDLSVYWYQQSLDQGLQFLIQYYNGEERAKGNILERFSAQQFPDLHSELNLSSLELGDSALYFCASTRAAGEYNEQFFGPGTRLTVL.

The genes are TRBV7-3 and TRBJ2-2; maybe TRBD2 (6 bases). V shed 5 bases and J shed 1 base, with 11 bases lying between them. CDR1 SGHTA and CDR2 FQGTGA come from the germline V gene. The CDR3 spans 15 residues. CDR3 amino acids: CASSVGLRNTGELFF. As DNA, the CDR3 is TGTGCCAGCAGCGTCGGACTAAGGAACACCGGGGAGCTGTTTTTT.

The rearrangement joins TRBV7-3 to TRBJ2-3; 7 nucleotides align to TRBD2. The J segment lost 0 bases and the V segment lost 0 bases, leaving 0 bases of the junction unmatched. The CDR3 totals 15 residues. CDR1 and CDR2 from the germline V gene are SGHTA and FQGTGA. The CDR3 DNA sequence: TGTGCCAGCAGCTTAACTAGCGGGAGCACAGATACGCAGTATTTT. This translates into CASSLTSGSTDTQYF.

This chain joins TRBV2 and TRBJ1-1, with TRBD1 identical over 7 bases. The junction had 8 bases not matched to a gene; V was cut back by 6 bases and J by 1 base. The CDR3 extends over 15 amino acids. Germline CDR1 and CDR2: SNHLY and FYNNEI. The CDR3 nucleotides are TGTGCCAGCAGAGCCGGGACAGCTTGGAACACTGAAGCTTTCTTT. Protein: CASRAGTAWNTEAFF. Full variable domain (rest looked up from reference TRBV2 and TRBJ1-1): EPEVTQTPSHQVTQMGQEVILRCVPISNHLYFYWYRQILGQKVEFLVSFYNNEISEKSEIFDDQFSVERPDGSNFTLKIRSTKLEDSAMYFCASRAGTAWNTEAFFGQGTRLTVV.